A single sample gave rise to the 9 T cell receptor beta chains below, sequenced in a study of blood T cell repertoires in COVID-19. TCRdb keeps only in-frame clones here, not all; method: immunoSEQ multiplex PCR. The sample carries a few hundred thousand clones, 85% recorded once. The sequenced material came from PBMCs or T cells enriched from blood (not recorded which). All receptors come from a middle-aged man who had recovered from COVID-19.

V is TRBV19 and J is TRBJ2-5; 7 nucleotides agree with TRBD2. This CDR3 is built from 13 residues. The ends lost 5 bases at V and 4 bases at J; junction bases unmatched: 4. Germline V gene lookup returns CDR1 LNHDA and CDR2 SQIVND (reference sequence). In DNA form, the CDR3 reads TGTGCCAGTAGTGGGGAGGGCCGAGAGACCCAGTACTTC. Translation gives CASSGEGRETQYF.

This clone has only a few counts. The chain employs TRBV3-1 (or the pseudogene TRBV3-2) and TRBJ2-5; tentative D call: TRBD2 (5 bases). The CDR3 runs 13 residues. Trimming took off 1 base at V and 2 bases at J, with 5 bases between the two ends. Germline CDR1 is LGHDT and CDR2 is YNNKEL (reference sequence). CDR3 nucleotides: TGTGCCAGCAGCCAAGGACTACAAGAGACCCAGTACTTC. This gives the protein CASSQGLQETQYF.

CDR3 region: CASNRLYETQYF. The DNA of the CDR3 is TGTGCCAGTAATAGATTGTACGAGACCCAGTACTTC. This chain links TRBV28 with TRBJ2-5, with D uncertain. Trimming took off 9 bases at V and 5 bases at J, with 13 bases between the two ends. Germline CDR1 MDHEN, CDR2 SYDVKM. The CDR3 contains 12 residues.

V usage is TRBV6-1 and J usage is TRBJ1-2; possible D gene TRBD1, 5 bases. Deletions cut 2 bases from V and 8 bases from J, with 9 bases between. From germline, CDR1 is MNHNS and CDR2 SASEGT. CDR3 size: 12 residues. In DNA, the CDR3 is TGTGCCAGCAGTGAAAGGGGAGGAGGCTACACCTTC. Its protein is CASSERGGGYTF.

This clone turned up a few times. This chain's CDR3 is CASSEENSGPYNEQFF. CDR3 nucleotide sequence: TGTGCCAGCAGTGAGGAGAATAGCGGGCCCTACAATGAGCAGTTCTTC. The gene calls are TRBV6-4 and TRBJ2-1; 7 positions agree with TRBD2. Germline trimming cut 3 bases from V and 2 bases from J; bases unmatched to any gene: 7. From germline, CDR1 is MRHNA and CDR2 SNTAGT. This CDR3 contains 16 residues.

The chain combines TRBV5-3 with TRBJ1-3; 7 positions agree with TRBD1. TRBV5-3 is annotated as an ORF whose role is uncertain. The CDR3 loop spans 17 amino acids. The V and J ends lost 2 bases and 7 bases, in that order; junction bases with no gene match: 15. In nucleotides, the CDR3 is TGTGCCAGAAGCTTTAAGGGGGCAGGAATTAATCGGAACACCATATATTTT. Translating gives CARSFKGAGINRNTIYF.

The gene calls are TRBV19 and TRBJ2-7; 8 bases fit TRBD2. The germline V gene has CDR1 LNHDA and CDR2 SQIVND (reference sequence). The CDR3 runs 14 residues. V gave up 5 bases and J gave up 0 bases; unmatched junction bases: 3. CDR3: CASSAGGISYEQYF. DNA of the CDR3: TGTGCCAGTAGTGCGGGGGGAATCTCCTACGAGCAGTACTTC. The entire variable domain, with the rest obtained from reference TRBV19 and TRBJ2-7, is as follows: DGGITQSPKYLFRKEGQNVTLSCEQNLNHDAMYWYRQDPGQGLRLIYYSQIVNDFQKGDIAEGYSVSREKKESFPLTVTSAQKNPTAFYLCASSAGGISYEQYFGPGTRLTVT.

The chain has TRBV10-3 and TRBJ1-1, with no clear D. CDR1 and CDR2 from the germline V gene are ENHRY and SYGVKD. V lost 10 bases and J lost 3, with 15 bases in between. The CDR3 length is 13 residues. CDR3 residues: CASGREKDTEAFF. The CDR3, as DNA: TGTGCCAGCGGGAGGGAGAAGGACACTGAAGCTTTCTTT.

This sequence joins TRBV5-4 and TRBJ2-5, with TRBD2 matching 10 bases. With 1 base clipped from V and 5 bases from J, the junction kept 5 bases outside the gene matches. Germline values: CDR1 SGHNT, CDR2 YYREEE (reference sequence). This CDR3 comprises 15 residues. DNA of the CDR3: TGTGCCAGCAGCTTGCGGCCTAGCGGGAGTGAGACCCAGTACTTC. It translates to CASSLRPSGSETQYF.